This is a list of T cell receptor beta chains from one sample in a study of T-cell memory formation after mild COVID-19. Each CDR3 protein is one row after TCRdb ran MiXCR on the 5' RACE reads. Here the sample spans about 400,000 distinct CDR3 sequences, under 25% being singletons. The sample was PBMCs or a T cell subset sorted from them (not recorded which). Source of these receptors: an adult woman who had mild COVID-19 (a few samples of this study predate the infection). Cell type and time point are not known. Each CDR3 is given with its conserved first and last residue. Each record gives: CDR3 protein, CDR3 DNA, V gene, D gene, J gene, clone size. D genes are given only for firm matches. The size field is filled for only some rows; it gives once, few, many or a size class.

CDR3 protein: CASSVRGDTEAFF
CDR3 DNA: TGTGCCAGCAGTGTACGAGGGGACACTGAAGCTTTCTTT
V gene: TRBV2
D gene: -
J gene: TRBJ1-1
clone size: -

CDR3 protein: CASSYSPSGKVEQFF
CDR3 DNA: TGTGCCAGCAGCTATTCCCCTAGCGGGAAGGTTGAGCAGTTCTTC
V gene: TRBV11-2
D gene: TRBD2
J gene: TRBJ2-1
clone size: -

CDR3 protein: CASSLDSGLTSTEAFF
CDR3 DNA: TGTGCCAGCAGCCTGGACTCTGGGTTGACCTCCACTGAAGCTTTCTTT
V gene: TRBV7-2
D gene: -
J gene: TRBJ1-1
clone size: once

CDR3 protein: CASSLDRAETQYF
CDR3 DNA: TGTGCCAGCAGCTTGGACAGGGCTGAGACCCAGTACTTC
V gene: TRBV6-5
D gene: TRBD1
J gene: TRBJ2-5
clone size: -

CDR3 protein: CASRPPSGGTDTQYF
CDR3 DNA: TGTGCCAGCAGACCACCTAGCGGGGGCACAGATACGCAGTATTTT
V gene: TRBV7-2
D gene: TRBD2
J gene: TRBJ2-3
clone size: few

CDR3 protein: CASSPMPGYSNEKLFF
CDR3 DNA: TGTGCCAGCAGCCCCATGCCGGGGTACTCTAATGAAAAACTGTTTTTT
V gene: TRBV6-6
D gene: -
J gene: TRBJ1-4
clone size: -

CDR3 protein: CSAAGSEGHVETQYF
CDR3 DNA: TGCAGCGCCGCAGGTTCTGAAGGGCACGTAGAGACCCAGTACTTC
V gene: TRBV29-1
D gene: -
J gene: TRBJ2-5
clone size: few

CDR3 protein: CSVGPGQGNEQFF
CDR3 DNA: TGCAGCGTGGGACCGGGACAGGGCAATGAGCAGTTCTTC
V gene: TRBV29-1
D gene: TRBD1
J gene: TRBJ2-1
clone size: -

CDR3 protein: CASSHTDRETQYF
CDR3 DNA: TGTGCCAGCAGTCATACCGACAGGGAGACCCAGTACTTC
V gene: TRBV6-2/TRBV6-3
D gene: -
J gene: TRBJ2-5
clone size: -

CDR3 protein: CATSGDRDDSYEQYF
CDR3 DNA: TGTGCCACCAGCGGGGACAGGGACGATTCCTACGAGCAGTACTTC
V gene: TRBV15
D gene: TRBD1
J gene: TRBJ2-7
clone size: few

CDR3 protein: CASSLEGGLAVWEQYF
CDR3 DNA: TGTGCCAGCAGCTTAGAGGGGGGACTAGCGGTGTGGGAGCAGTACTTC
V gene: TRBV7-9
D gene: TRBD2
J gene: TRBJ2-7
clone size: few

CDR3 protein: CASSQAHRGDGYTF
CDR3 DNA: TGTGCCAGCAGCCAAGCCCACAGGGGAGATGGCTACACCTTC
V gene: TRBV3-1
D gene: TRBD1
J gene: TRBJ1-2
clone size: -

CDR3 protein: CASSLDVNTEAFF
CDR3 DNA: TGTGCCAGCAGCTTGGATGTGAACACTGAAGCTTTCTTT
V gene: TRBV5-5
D gene: -
J gene: TRBJ1-1
clone size: -

CDR3 protein: CASSPSWTGGYEQYF
CDR3 DNA: TGTGCCAGCTCACCTTCTTGGACAGGGGGCTACGAGCAGTACTTC
V gene: TRBV18
D gene: TRBD1
J gene: TRBJ2-7
clone size: -

CDR3 protein: CASSFGLDTQYF
CDR3 DNA: TGTGCCAGCAGCTTCGGTCTGGATACGCAGTATTTT
V gene: TRBV11-2
D gene: -
J gene: TRBJ2-3
clone size: many

CDR3 protein: CASSLFPHGDNLAKNIQYF
CDR3 DNA: TGCGCCAGCAGCTTGTTTCCTCATGGCGACAACCTAGCCAAAAACATTCAGTACTTC
V gene: TRBV5-1
D gene: -
J gene: TRBJ2-4
clone size: few

CDR3 protein: CASSLGFSEGQFF
CDR3 DNA: TGTGCCAGCAGCTTAGGTTTCTCCGAGGGGCAGTTCTTC
V gene: TRBV11-3
D gene: -
J gene: TRBJ2-1
clone size: few

CDR3 protein: CASSLSPMGATQETQYF
CDR3 DNA: TGCGCCAGCAGCCTCTCCCCCATGGGGGCTACGCAAGAGACCCAGTACTTC
V gene: TRBV5-1
D gene: -
J gene: TRBJ2-5
clone size: -

CDR3 protein: CSARMSGKNTGELFF
CDR3 DNA: TGCAGTGCTAGAATGAGCGGGAAGAACACCGGGGAGCTGTTTTTT
V gene: TRBV20-1
D gene: TRBD2
J gene: TRBJ2-2
clone size: few

CDR3 protein: CASSQDPQGLGTTDEQFF
CDR3 DNA: TGCGCCAGCAGCCAAGACCCCCAGGGACTAGGGACTACGGATGAGCAGTTCTTC
V gene: TRBV4-3
D gene: TRBD2
J gene: TRBJ2-1
clone size: -

CDR3 protein: CATSRGGGGSSYEQYF
CDR3 DNA: TGTGCCACCAGCAGGGGAGGCGGGGGGAGCTCCTACGAGCAGTACTTC
V gene: TRBV15
D gene: TRBD2
J gene: TRBJ2-7
clone size: few

CDR3 protein: CASSPLAGGFADTQYF
CDR3 DNA: TGTGCCAGCAGTCCTTTGGCCGGGGGGTTCGCAGATACGCAGTATTTT
V gene: TRBV6-1
D gene: TRBD2
J gene: TRBJ2-3
clone size: -

CDR3 protein: CSVLRPLNTEAFF
CDR3 DNA: TGCAGCGTTTTGAGGCCTCTGAACACTGAAGCTTTCTTT
V gene: TRBV29-1
D gene: -
J gene: TRBJ1-1
clone size: -

CDR3 protein: CASSLARENTGELFF
CDR3 DNA: TGTGCCAGCAGCTTAGCGCGGGAAAACACCGGGGAGCTGTTTTTT
V gene: TRBV7-9
D gene: -
J gene: TRBJ2-2
clone size: -

CDR3 protein: CAINEPGDEKLFF
CDR3 DNA: TGTGCCATCAACGAACCGGGGGATGAAAAACTGTTTTTT
V gene: TRBV10-3
D gene: -
J gene: TRBJ1-4
clone size: many

CDR3 protein: CASSLEGLRSYNSPLHF
CDR3 DNA: TGTGCCAGCAGCTTAGAAGGGTTGAGGTCTTATAATTCACCCCTCCACTTT
V gene: TRBV7-6
D gene: -
J gene: TRBJ1-6
clone size: -

CDR3 protein: CASSMGLAETRSF
CDR3 DNA: TGTGCCAGCAGCATGGGACTAGCGGAAACGCGATCCTTC
V gene: TRBV7-3
D gene: TRBD2
J gene: TRBJ2-1
clone size: -

CDR3 protein: CASSSGTGIETQYF
CDR3 DNA: TGTGCCAGCAGCTCCGGGACAGGGATCGAGACCCAGTACTTC
V gene: TRBV7-9
D gene: TRBD1
J gene: TRBJ2-5
clone size: -

CDR3 protein: CASSTRRGEWVTDTQYF
CDR3 DNA: TGTGCCAGCAGCACACGAAGGGGCGAGTGGGTAACAGATACGCAGTATTTT
V gene: TRBV7-9
D gene: -
J gene: TRBJ2-3
clone size: -

CDR3 protein: CSVRQGADTQYF
CDR3 DNA: TGCAGCGTTCGACAAGGGGCAGATACGCAGTATTTT
V gene: TRBV29-1
D gene: -
J gene: TRBJ2-3
clone size: -

CDR3 protein: CASSAPGGMNTEAFF
CDR3 DNA: TGTGCCAGCAGCGCTCCCGGAGGGATGAACACTGAAGCTTTCTTT
V gene: TRBV21-1
D gene: -
J gene: TRBJ1-1
clone size: -

CDR3 protein: CASRSAGVADTQYF
CDR3 DNA: TGTGCCAGTAGGTCAGCGGGAGTTGCAGATACGCAGTATTTT
V gene: TRBV19
D gene: TRBD2
J gene: TRBJ2-3
clone size: -

CDR3 protein: CASSQLGLAGADTQYF
CDR3 DNA: TGTGCCAGCAGCCAACTCGGACTAGCGGGGGCAGATACGCAGTATTTT
V gene: TRBV4-2
D gene: TRBD2
J gene: TRBJ2-3
clone size: few

CDR3 protein: CASSWRALAGTGELFF
CDR3 DNA: TGTGCCAGCAGCTGGAGGGCCCTAGCGGGGACCGGGGAGCTGTTTTTT
V gene: TRBV5-8
D gene: TRBD2
J gene: TRBJ2-2
clone size: few

CDR3 protein: CASSVGTGATYEQYF
CDR3 DNA: TGTGCCAGCAGCGTAGGGACAGGGGCAACCTACGAGCAGTACTTC
V gene: TRBV9
D gene: TRBD1
J gene: TRBJ2-7
clone size: -

CDR3 protein: CSASAPLRLAGDHEQFF
CDR3 DNA: TGCAGTGCTAGCGCGCCCTTACGACTAGCGGGAGACCATGAGCAGTTCTTC
V gene: TRBV20-1
D gene: TRBD2
J gene: TRBJ2-1
clone size: few

CDR3 protein: CASSDPGRTNTEAFF
CDR3 DNA: TGCGCCAGCAGCGATCCGGGACGGACGAACACTGAAGCTTTCTTT
V gene: TRBV5-1
D gene: -
J gene: TRBJ1-1
clone size: many

CDR3 protein: CASSLTGTSGSREQYF
CDR3 DNA: TGTGCCAGCAGCTTAACCGGGACTAGCGGGAGTCGTGAGCAGTACTTC
V gene: TRBV7-2
D gene: TRBD2
J gene: TRBJ2-7
clone size: -

CDR3 protein: CSGQVAPRTSGRNEQFF
CDR3 DNA: TGCAGCGGCCAGGTGGCGCCTAGGACTAGCGGGAGGAATGAGCAGTTCTTC
V gene: TRBV29-1
D gene: TRBD2
J gene: TRBJ2-1
clone size: few

CDR3 protein: CASSWGQANEKLFF
CDR3 DNA: TGTGCCAGCAGCTGGGGACAGGCGAATGAAAAACTGTTTTTT
V gene: TRBV7-9
D gene: TRBD1
J gene: TRBJ1-4
clone size: -